The clone carrying this T cell receptor beta chain was counted many times. The sample originates from a study of shared clonotypes between healthy human individuals. Here immunoSEQ multiplex PCR was the method, and the copy in TCRdb shows in-frame clones only, minus some. Among roughly 500,000 clones listed, more than 75% were seen once. Trimming stripped 5 bases from V and 3 bases from J, with 14 bases between. This CDR3 spans 14 amino acids. Germline CDR1 is SQVTM and CDR2 is ANQGSEA. This receptor was taken from a woman aged 40 to 49 in good health. Some clones in this sample may be carry-over from other donors' samples. The sample comprised PBMCs. V and J are TRBV29-1 and TRBJ2-1; perhaps TRBD1 as D (6 bases). The CDR3 region is CSVRTASSYNEQFF. The CDR3 DNA follows: TGCAGCGTTCGGACAGCTTCAAGCTACAATGAGCAGTTCTTC.